The source of this T cell receptor (beta chain) is a study of cytomegalovirus exposure and HLA in healthy donors. The overall study: The study's early data release held tens of millions of unique TCRs from HLA-typed donors. Findings of the study overall: TCR beta sequences reportedly predicted most subjects' HLA-A and HLA-B alleles accurately. After further analysis at a later stage, 16,951 TCR beta sequences were associated with HLA alleles at 0.05 false discovery rate. Previous analysis showed most TCR beta V segments were productive about 90% or about 30% of the time.

This clone was counted between two and nine times. Its antigen is not known. The PCR employed 60 Vbeta primers together with 13 Jbeta primers. Here immunoSEQ multiplex PCR was the method, and the copy in TCRdb shows in-frame clones only, minus some. The sample holds under 150,000 clones, 78% seen once. V was trimmed by 5 bases and J by 3 bases, leaving 10 bases between them. There are 13 residues in the CDR3. Germline V gives CDR1 SGHRS, CDR2 YFSETQ. This chain joins TRBV5-1 and TRBJ2-3, with D tentatively TRBD2 (5 bases). The sequencing sample was made of PBMCs. This clonotype originated in a woman aged 40 to 55 in good health and CMV-seronegative. The CDR3 DNA reads as TGCGCCAGCAGTTATCAGCGGACAGATACGCAGTATTTT. Residues: CASSYQRTDTQYF.